A single sample is the source of the 27 T cell receptor beta chains below, sequenced in a study of cytomegalovirus exposure and HLA in healthy donors. Researchers ran the PCR with 60 Vbeta and 13 Jbeta primers. TCRdb's table, derived via immunoSEQ multiplex PCR, lists solely in-frame clones and lacks some. The table shows about 180,000 clones, with approximately 80% occurring only once. Input material: PBMCs. These receptors all come from a girl under 18 in good health and CMV-seropositive.

V is TRBV6-6 and J is TRBJ2-5, with 8 nucleotides matching TRBD1. This CDR3 has 13 amino acids. CDR1 and CDR2 (germline): MNHNY, SVGAGI (reference sequence). V was pared by 5 bases and J by 4 bases, with 3 bases of the junction left unmatched. CDR3 region: CASSDRGIETQYF. The CDR3 DNA follows: TGTGCCAGCAGTGACAGGGGCATAGAGACCCAGTACTTC.

V and J are TRBV25-1 and TRBJ2-1; TRBD1 matches 7 bases. The V gene end was trimmed by 5 bases and the J gene end by 4 bases; junction bases not matched to a gene: 5. Germline CDR1 and CDR2: MGHDK and SYGVNS. The CDR3 spans 14 residues. CDR3 protein: CASSPRDRYNEQFF. DNA of the CDR3: TGTGCCAGCAGTCCAAGGGACAGATACAATGAGCAGTTCTTC. The full variable domain, in which reference TRBV25-1 and TRBJ2-1 provide the parts outside the CDR3, is EADIYQTPRYLVIGTGKKITLECSQTMGHDKMYWYQQDPGMELHLIHYSYGVNSTEKGDLSSESTVSRIRTEHFPLTLESARPSHTSQYLCASSPRDRYNEQFFGPGTRLTVL.

In its sample, this clone was seen once. The chain carries TRBV29-1 and TRBJ2-3; D possibly corresponds to TRBD2 (7 bases). With 6 bases removed from V and 2 bases from J, the gap between germline ends came to 9 bases. Per germline, CDR1 SQVTM and CDR2 ANQGSEA. The CDR3 is made up of 12 amino acids. This chain's CDR3 is CSVGGATDTQYF. The CDR3 DNA sequence: TGCAGCGTGGGGGGGGCCACAGATACGCAGTATTTT.

This chain links TRBV7-9 with TRBJ2-1, with 12 bases fitting TRBD2. CDR3 size: 15 residues. Germline V gene sequence: CDR1 SEHNR, CDR2 FQNEAQ (reference sequence). The J segment lost 9 bases and the V segment lost 3 bases, leaving 6 bases of the junction unmatched. The CDR3 is CASSLASGRVVEQFF. DNA of the CDR3: TGTGCCAGCAGCTTGGCTAGCGGGAGGGTGGTTGAGCAGTTCTTC.

The chain couples TRBV6-1 to TRBJ1-2, with TRBD1 as a possible D gene (5 bases). V gave up 6 bases and J gave up 0 bases, with 17 bases separating them. CDR1 and CDR2 (germline): MNHNS, SASEGT. This CDR3 spans 16 amino acids. In DNA, the CDR3 is TGTGCCAGCAGCGAACAGGAATCCGTGCCTAACTATGGCTACACCTTC. Translating gives CASSEQESVPNYGYTF.

V and J are TRBV19 and TRBJ2-1; TRBD2 aligns across 9 bases. V lost 6 bases, J lost 4 bases, and 10 bases stayed unmatched. Germline V gives CDR1 LNHDA, CDR2 SQIVND (reference sequence). CDR3 size: 16 residues. The CDR3 region is CASRPPGSGSYNEQFF. The DNA for the CDR3 is TGTGCCAGTAGGCCCCCGGGTAGCGGGAGTTACAATGAGCAGTTCTTC.

V gene TRBV7-9 combines with J gene TRBJ1-5; D not resolved. CDR3 length: 13 amino acids. CDR1 is SEHNR and CDR2 is FQNEAQ in the germline V gene (reference sequence). V was pared by 0 bases and J by 4 bases, with 4 bases between. The CDR3 protein is CASSLASNQPQHF. The CDR3 coding sequence is TGTGCCAGCAGCTTAGCCAGTAATCAGCCCCAGCATTTT.

This sequence joins TRBV19 and TRBJ1-2, with 7 positions matching TRBD1. The CDR3 runs 15 residues. Germline V gene sequence: CDR1 LNHDA, CDR2 SQIVND (reference sequence). With 5 bases clipped from V and 2 bases from J, the junction kept 8 bases outside the gene matches. CDR3 region: CASSPRTGYNYGYTF. As DNA, the CDR3 is TGTGCCAGTAGTCCCCGGACAGGATACAACTATGGCTACACCTTC.

The chain has TRBV4-2 and TRBJ1-5, with a tentative D call TRBD1 (6 bases). Deletions cut 0 bases from V and 6 bases from J, with 9 bases between. The V gene's germline CDR1 is LGHNA and CDR2 YNFKEQ. This CDR3 is built from 14 residues. The CDR3, as DNA: TGTGCCAGCAGCCAAGATACAGGGTCTCAGCCCCAGCATTTT. Translated: CASSQDTGSQPQHF.

This rearrangement joins TRBV11-3 to TRBJ2-5, with 7 bases that match TRBD2. The junction had 6 bases not matched to a gene; V was cut back by 1 base and J by 4 bases. Germline lookup yields CDR1 SGHNT and CDR2 YENEEA. The CDR3 runs to 15 residues. The CDR3 sequence: CASSLGTSEVETQYF. DNA for the CDR3: TGTGCCAGCAGCTTAGGAACTAGCGAGGTAGAGACCCAGTACTTC.

The chain has TRBV21-1 and TRBJ2-7; the D segment call TRBD1 is taken from the table without a DNA check. TRBV21-1 is shown as a pseudogene. The CDR3 is made up of 14 amino acids. The CDR3 spells CASSTIRTYYEQYF. The CDR3 nucleotides read TGTGCCAGCAGCACCATCAGGACATACTACGAGCAGTACTTC.

The V call is TRBV7-8, the J call TRBJ1-5, with 10 bases fitting TRBD1. V lost 4 bases to trimming and J lost 6 bases; unmatched junction nucleotides: 6. This CDR3 comprises 15 residues. Per germline, CDR1 SGHVS and CDR2 FQNEAQ. The CDR3 sequence: CASSSRQGAGQPQHF. CDR3 DNA sequence: TGTGCCAGCAGCTCACGACAGGGGGCTGGTCAGCCCCAGCATTTT. Full variable domain (outside the CDR3, taken from reference TRBV7-8 and TRBJ1-5): GAGVSQSPRYKVAKRGQDVALRCDPISGHVSLFWYQQALGQGPEFLTYFQNEAQLDKSGLPSDRFFAERPEGSVSTLKIQRTQQEDSAVYLCASSSRQGAGQPQHFGDGTRLSIL.

The table lists this clone with a few counts. The chain is built from TRBV6-1 and TRBJ2-1, with TRBD2 matching 15 bases. The CDR3 has 17 amino acids. Germline assignment: CDR1 MNHNS and CDR2 SASEGT. The ends lost 4 bases at V and 6 bases at J; junction bases unmatched: 7. The CDR3 region has the DNA TGTGCCAGCAGTGGGGGACTAGCGGGAGGTCCTCCCAATGAGCAGTTCTTC. It codes for CASSGGLAGGPPNEQFF.

The gene calls are TRBV15 and TRBJ2-1; D not resolved. Trimming pared 5 bases from V and 2 bases from J, leaving 16 bases between. CDR1 and CDR2 from the germline V gene are LNHNV and YYDKDF (reference sequence). The CDR3 length is 16 residues. The CDR3 region is CATSSSTLTTYNEQFF. The CDR3 DNA reads TGTGCCACCAGCTCCTCGACCCTTACTACCTACAATGAGCAGTTCTTC.

This clone has just a few counts. The chain joins TRBV19 to TRBJ1-2; D gene unclear. V dropped 7 bases and J dropped 5 bases, with 14 bases sitting between them. CDR3 length: 13 amino acids. Germline V gene data show CDR1 as LNHDA and CDR2 as SQIVND (reference sequence). CDR3 loop: CASTREGGYGYTF. Here the CDR3 DNA reads TGTGCCAGTACTCGCGAGGGCGGATATGGCTACACCTTC.

V usage is TRBV5-4 and J usage is TRBJ2-1; no firm D call. Germline V gene lookup returns CDR1 SGHNT and CDR2 YYREEE (reference sequence). The CDR3 has 14 amino acids. The V end lost 1 base, the J end lost 4 bases, and 9 bases lay between the germline ends. The CDR3 region is CASSLSLLYNEQFF. DNA for the CDR3: TGTGCCAGCAGCTTGAGCCTTCTATACAATGAGCAGTTCTTC.

The V call is TRBV7-6, the J call TRBJ2-7, with 7 bases identical to TRBD2. Germline CDR1 reads SGHVS; CDR2 reads FNYEAQ. The CDR3 has 14 residues. V was clipped by 0 bases and J by 3 bases; unmatched bases: 2. Here the CDR3 reads CASSLAGGDYEQYF. CDR3 DNA sequence: TGTGCCAGCAGCTTAGCGGGAGGGGACTACGAGCAGTACTTC.

This clone was detected only a few times. The chain combines TRBV10-3 with TRBJ2-3; D is possibly TRBD2 (6 bases). Trimming stripped 6 bases from V and 0 bases from J, with 10 bases between. The CDR3 consists of 14 residues. Germline CDR1 reads ENHRY; CDR2 reads SYGVKD. The CDR3 DNA follows: TGTGCCATCAGCCGGGACTCTAGCACAGATACGCAGTATTTT. Translating it yields CAISRDSSTDTQYF.

The V gene is TRBV10-3, the J gene TRBJ2-5; D may be TRBD1 (6 bases). The CDR3 has 14 amino acids. In germline, CDR1 is ENHRY, CDR2 SYGVKD. V dropped 6 bases and J dropped 4 bases, with 15 bases sitting between them. The CDR3 region is CAISEPQGRETQYF. The CDR3 DNA follows: TGTGCCATCAGCGAACCCCAGGGGAGAGAGACCCAGTACTTC.

The rearrangement joins TRBV14 to TRBJ2-5; D might be TRBD2 (5 bases). Trimming left V 4 bases short and J 4 bases short, with 19 bases between. Germline V gives CDR1 SGHDN, CDR2 FVKESK. The length of the CDR3 is 16 residues. CDR3: CASSPRGPSKGETQYF. CDR3 bases: TGTGCCAGCAGCCCCCGAGGACCTAGCAAGGGAGAGACCCAGTACTTC.

The chain employs TRBV7-2 and TRBJ2-7; 8 bases are shared with TRBD1. V trimming: 5 bases; J trimming: 4 bases; junction bases outside the gene matches: 10. This CDR3 has 15 amino acids. Germline values: CDR1 SGHTA, CDR2 FQGNSA. The CDR3 DNA sequence: TGTGCCAGCAGCATAAGCGACAGGGGTTATTACGAGCAGTACTTC. Translation gives CASSISDRGYYEQYF.

This chain connects TRBV7-9 to TRBJ2-1, with D possibly TRBD2 on 6 matching bases. CDR3 length: 15 amino acids. Trimming cost V 5 bases and J 3 bases, with 14 bases left between them. Germline V lookup: CDR1 SEHNR, CDR2 FQNEAQ (reference sequence). Here the CDR3 DNA reads TGTGCCAGCAGCGCTGCGGGCGGGGTCTACAATGAGCAGTTCTTC. Its translation: CASSAAGGVYNEQFF.

The chain employs TRBV5-1 and TRBJ1-1; the D gene is possibly TRBD1 (5 bases). Germline-derived CDR1 and CDR2 are SGHRS and YFSETQ. The V end was cut by 6 bases, the J end by 4 bases, with 13 bases between. The CDR3 runs to 13 residues. In DNA, the CDR3 is TGCGCCAGCATCCCCGCAGGGATCACTGAAGCTTTCTTT. It yields the protein CASIPAGITEAFF.

This chain joins TRBV2 and TRBJ2-5; D not resolved. Germline V gives CDR1 SNHLY, CDR2 FYNNEI. CDR3 length: 13 amino acids. Between the trimmed V and J ends, which lost 8 bases and 3 bases, there was a span of 13 bases. The CDR3 protein is CASARSEEETQYF. The CDR3, as DNA: TGTGCCAGCGCACGGAGTGAGGAAGAGACCCAGTACTTC.

The V and J genes are TRBV27 and TRBJ1-1, with 7 nucleotides matching TRBD1. The CDR3 loop spans 14 amino acids. J gave up 6 bases and V 5 bases, and 9 bases lay outside the gene matches. CDR1 is MNHEY and CDR2 is SMNVEV in the germline V gene (reference sequence). For the CDR3, the DNA is TGTGCCAGCAGTAACAGGGGTATTGTCGCTGAAGCTTTCTTT. Translated, it gives CASSNRGIVAEAFF.

The V gene is TRBV6-5, the J gene TRBJ1-2; TRBD1 is a possible D gene (5 bases). V shed 3 bases and J shed 8 bases, with 10 bases lying between them. Germline CDR1 MNHEY, CDR2 SVGAGI. The CDR3 covers 12 residues. In DNA form, the CDR3 reads TGTGCCAGCAGTTATGCAGGGTGGGGCTACACCTTC. It encodes CASSYAGWGYTF.

The genes are TRBV30 and TRBJ1-5; no clear D gene. CDR1 and CDR2 from the germline V gene are GTSNPN and SVGIG (reference sequence). Trimming removed 1 base at V and 0 bases at J, with 7 bases between. CDR3 length: 14 residues. The DNA for the CDR3 is TGTGCCTGGAGTGCCCCCTATAGCAATCAGCCCCAGCATTTT. Amino acid sequence: CAWSAPYSNQPQHF.